These T cell receptor beta chains were read from a single sample in a study of cytomegalovirus exposure and HLA in healthy donors. Method: immunoSEQ multiplex PCR; TCRdb's copy keeps in-frame clones and lacks some. Here the sample spans approximately 110,000 clones, around three quarters being singletons. Sequencing was performed on PBMCs. These receptor sequences come from a woman younger than 30 in good health and CMV-seropositive. CDR3s include the opening cysteine and the closing phenylalanine or tryptophan. A D gene is named only where the DNA matches it firmly. Some rows have no size entry. The others give once, few or many, or a class for an expanded clone.

DNA: TGTGCCAGCAGCTTACAATTCAGCACAGATACGCAGTATTTT
CDR3: CASSLQFSTDTQYF
J: TRBJ2-3
D: NA
V: TRBV11-3
size: few

DNA: TGTGCCAGCAGCGACCCTGGGACAGGGGCCTACGAGCAGTACTTC
CDR3: CASSDPGTGAYEQYF
J: TRBJ2-7
D: TRBD1
V: TRBV6-5
size: NA

DNA: TGTGCCAGCAGCGCGTCATGGAACACTGAAGCTTTCTTT
CDR3: CASSASWNTEAFF
J: TRBJ1-1
D: NA
V: TRBV7-3
size: NA

DNA: TGTGCCAGCATGGACAGGGGAAGTCAGCCCCAGCATTTT
CDR3: CASMDRGSQPQHF
J: TRBJ1-5
D: TRBD1
V: TRBV28
size: few

DNA: TGCGCCAGCAGCTTGGCCGGAGGCAGTTCAGCAACTAACTATGGCTACACCTTC
CDR3: CASSLAGGSSATNYGYTF
J: TRBJ1-2
D: NA
V: TRBV5-1
size: NA

DNA: TGTGCCAGCACCAGGACAGGGGGACCGACAGATACGCAGTATTTT
CDR3: CASTRTGGPTDTQYF
J: TRBJ2-3
D: TRBD1
V: TRBV25-1
size: NA

DNA: TGTGCCAGCAGTTACTCACGGCAGCCCCAGCATTTT
CDR3: CASSYSRQPQHF
J: TRBJ1-5
D: NA
V: TRBV6-6
size: NA

DNA: TGTGCCAGCAACCCGGGACAGGGGGGCAATCAGCCCCAGCATTTT
CDR3: CASNPGQGGNQPQHF
J: TRBJ1-5
D: TRBD1
V: TRBV2
size: NA

DNA: TGCGCCAGCAGCACCCCGGGACTAGCTTCCCACGAGCAGTACTTC
CDR3: CASSTPGLASHEQYF
J: TRBJ2-7
D: TRBD2
V: TRBV4-1
size: NA

DNA: TGTGCCAGCAGCTTCGACCGCAGGGGGAGACAGTACTTC
CDR3: CASSFDRRGRQYF
J: TRBJ2-7
D: TRBD1
V: TRBV9
size: NA

DNA: TGTGCCAGCAGCCTGGGAGGGGGAACAGGCCCCAAAAACATTCAGTACTTC
CDR3: CASSLGGGTGPKNIQYF
J: TRBJ2-4
D: NA
V: TRBV7-2
size: NA

DNA: TGTGCCAGTAGTAGACCGGGACAGGGGATCAGGGAGACCCAGTACTTC
CDR3: CASSRPGQGIRETQYF
J: TRBJ2-5
D: TRBD1
V: TRBV19
size: NA

DNA: TGTGCCAGCAGCTTCCCGCCCAGGGGGCGGGGGCAGTATTTT
CDR3: CASSFPPRGRGQYF
J: TRBJ2-3
D: TRBD1
V: TRBV5-6
size: NA

DNA: TGCGCCAGCACCAATCTAGCGGGAGTCCAGGACGAGCAGTACTTC
CDR3: CASTNLAGVQDEQYF
J: TRBJ2-7
D: TRBD2
V: TRBV5-1
size: NA

DNA: TGTGCCAGCAGCCTACAGGGTTACGAGCAGTACTTC
CDR3: CASSLQGYEQYF
J: TRBJ2-7
D: NA
V: TRBV6-5
size: NA

DNA: TGTGCCAGCAGCTTGACAGGGGTGAATGAGCAGTTCTTC
CDR3: CASSLTGVNEQFF
J: TRBJ2-1
D: TRBD1
V: TRBV7-6
size: NA

DNA: TGTGCCAGCAGCTCCGCCACTGTGAAAGAGACCCAGTACTTC
CDR3: CASSSATVKETQYF
J: TRBJ2-5
D: NA
V: TRBV7-9
size: NA

DNA: TGCGCCAGCAGCACTAGCCAGGCTGGCTACACCTTC
CDR3: CASSTSQAGYTF
J: TRBJ1-2
D: NA
V: TRBV5-1
size: few

DNA: TGTGCCAGCAGTTGGGAGTCCCGCACAGATACGCAGTATTTT
CDR3: CASSWESRTDTQYF
J: TRBJ2-3
D: NA
V: TRBV27
size: NA

DNA: TGTGCCAGCAGCCAAGACGGGACAAGGGCCTACGAGCAGTACTTC
CDR3: CASSQDGTRAYEQYF
J: TRBJ2-7
D: NA
V: TRBV4-2
size: NA

DNA: TGTGCCAGCAAATGGGGGGGGCTAAGAGGGCTACCTACATCTGAGCAGTTCTTC
CDR3: CASKWGGLRGLPTSEQFF
J: TRBJ2-1
D: NA
V: TRBV5-8
size: NA

DNA: TGCGCCAGCAGCACCCGGGACAGCCGGGGGGGAAACATTCAGTACTTC
CDR3: CASSTRDSRGGNIQYF
J: TRBJ2-4
D: NA
V: TRBV5-1
size: NA

DNA: TGTGCCAGCAGTTTATCCGGGGTGGGCACTGAAGCTTTCTTT
CDR3: CASSLSGVGTEAFF
J: TRBJ1-1
D: NA
V: TRBV27
size: NA

DNA: TGCGCCAGCAGCGATCAGGGATCCCCTAACTATGGCTACACCTTC
CDR3: CASSDQGSPNYGYTF
J: TRBJ1-2
D: NA
V: TRBV5-1
size: NA

DNA: TGTGCCAGCAGCTCGGGACTCGAAGAGACCCAGTACTTC
CDR3: CASSSGLEETQYF
J: TRBJ2-5
D: NA
V: TRBV5-4
size: NA

DNA: TGTGCCAGCTCACAGGGGGCTAACTATGGCTACACCTTC
CDR3: CASSQGANYGYTF
J: TRBJ1-2
D: NA
V: TRBV18
size: NA

DNA: TGTGCCAGCAGCTTAAGTAGCGCTAGCACAGATACGCAGTATTTT
CDR3: CASSLSSASTDTQYF
J: TRBJ2-3
D: NA
V: TRBV7-9
size: NA

DNA: TGTGCCTGGCAGTACCCGGACAGGAGTAAGGTGCAGTACTTC
CDR3: CAWQYPDRSKVQYF
J: TRBJ2-7
D: TRBD1
V: TRBV30
size: NA

DNA: TGCGCCAGCAGCCAGATATTGGCAGTCTCTGGGGCCAACGTCCTGACTTTC
CDR3: CASSQILAVSGANVLTF
J: TRBJ2-6
D: NA
V: TRBV4-1
size: NA

DNA: TGTGCCAGCAGAAGAGACCAGGTTAGCAATCAGCCCCAGCATTTT
CDR3: CASRRDQVSNQPQHF
J: TRBJ1-5
D: NA
V: TRBV6-1
size: NA

DNA: TGTGCCAGCAGCGTCAGACTAGCGGGAGGAGGGGAGCTGTTTTTT
CDR3: CASSVRLAGGGELFF
J: TRBJ2-2
D: TRBD2
V: TRBV9
size: NA

DNA: TGTGCCAGCAGTTTATCGACCAGGGATGAGCAGTACTTC
CDR3: CASSLSTRDEQYF
J: TRBJ2-7
D: NA
V: TRBV28
size: NA

DNA: TGTGCCAGCAGCTTAGGGCTGTCAGGGTCCTATGGCTACACCTTC
CDR3: CASSLGLSGSYGYTF
J: TRBJ1-2
D: NA
V: TRBV7-9
size: once

DNA: TGTGCCAGTAGTATAGGTAGCACAGGGGGGTTGTACGAGCAGTACTTC
CDR3: CASSIGSTGGLYEQYF
J: TRBJ2-7
D: TRBD1
V: TRBV19
size: NA

DNA: TGTGCCAGCAGCTTAACCGGGGGGGCGAACGAGCAGTACTTC
CDR3: CASSLTGGANEQYF
J: TRBJ2-7
D: TRBD2
V: TRBV7-3
size: NA

DNA: TGTGCCAGCAGCGTAGGGGCGACAGGGGTCGACGGGGATACGCAGTATTTT
CDR3: CASSVGATGVDGDTQYF
J: TRBJ2-3
D: TRBD1
V: TRBV9
size: once

DNA: TGTGCCAGCAGCCTCAGGACTAGCGGGAGGTACACCGGGGAGCTGTTTTTT
CDR3: CASSLRTSGRYTGELFF
J: TRBJ2-2
D: TRBD2
V: TRBV14
size: NA